These T cell receptor beta chains were read from a single sample in a study of blood T cell repertoires in COVID-19. Method: immunoSEQ multiplex PCR; TCRdb's copy keeps in-frame clones and lacks some. The data contain 150,000 to 200,000 clones, 82% of them singletons. Material: peripheral blood. The receptors were gathered from a woman aged 55-69 years with COVID-19, enrolled during active disease. Each CDR3 is given with its conserved first and last residue. D genes are given only for firm matches. Where a row states a size, it is once, few, many or the class of an expanded clone; other rows omit it.

J gene,CDR3 length,clone size,V gene,D gene,CDR3 protein,CDR3 DNA
TRBJ2-3,17,few,TRBV7-3,TRBD2,CASSPHEFGTRSDTQYF,TGTGCCAGCAGCCCACACGAATTCGGGACTAGATCAGATACGCAGTATTTT
TRBJ2-2,16,.,TRBV11-2,TRBD2,CASSRLAGMNTGELFF,TGTGCCAGCAGCCGACTAGCGGGGATGAACACCGGGGAGCTGTTTTTT
TRBJ1-1,13,.,TRBV7-9,.,CGAGVLFNTEAFF,TGTGGGGCCGGGGTTCTATTTAACACTGAAGCTTTCTTT
TRBJ2-7,16,.,TRBV5-1,TRBD2,CASSSLAGGRLGEQYF,TGCGCCAGCAGCTCCCTAGCGGGAGGCCGCCTGGGGGAGCAGTACTTC
TRBJ2-6,18,.,TRBV5-1,.,CASSSAAGDLSGANVLTF,TGCGCCAGCAGCTCGGCTGCAGGGGACCTCTCTGGGGCCAACGTCCTGACTTTC
TRBJ1-2,13,.,TRBV10-3,.,CAIPGGGLYGYTF,TGTGCCATCCCGGGGGGCGGACTCTATGGCTACACCTTC
TRBJ1-3,15,.,TRBV12-1,.,CASSFQGARGNTIYF,TGTGCCAGCAGCTTCCAGGGGGCGCGAGGAAACACCATATATTTT
TRBJ2-2,17,.,TRBV7-8,.,CASSLEVGRVETGELFF,TGTGCCAGCAGCTTAGAGGTCGGCAGGGTGGAAACCGGGGAGCTGTTTTTT
TRBJ2-1,15,once,TRBV5-1,TRBD2,CASSGSGRANNEQFF,TGCGCCAGCAGCGGAAGCGGGAGGGCCAACAATGAGCAGTTCTTC
TRBJ2-7,14,.,TRBV28,TRBD2,CASSFRGRAYEQYF,TGTGCCAGCAGTTTCCGGGGGAGGGCCTACGAGCAGTACTTC
TRBJ2-3,17,.,TRBV19,TRBD2,CASSIRGLAGGLDTQYF,TGTGCCAGTAGTATACGGGGACTAGCGGGAGGATTAGATACGCAGTATTTT
TRBJ1-1,15,.,TRBV4-2,.,CASSQDLKGLPEAFF,TGTGCCAGCAGCCAAGATCTGAAGGGGCTCCCTGAAGCTTTCTTT
TRBJ1-2,13,.,TRBV14,TRBD1,CASSRRQGNGYTF,TGTGCCAGCAGCCGAAGACAGGGGAATGGCTACACCTTC
TRBJ1-5,12,.,TRBV25-1,.,CASSVGGQPQHF,TGTGCCAGCAGTGTCGGGGGGCAGCCCCAGCATTTT
TRBJ2-4,13,once,TRBV6-5,TRBD1,CASRTGQAQVQYF,TGTGCCAGCAGAACGGGACAGGCCCAGGTTCAGTACTTC
TRBJ1-5,17,.,TRBV10-2,TRBD1,CASSEVGVRGGRQPQHF,TGCGCCAGCAGTGAGGTCGGGGTACGAGGGGGCAGGCAGCCCCAGCATTTT
TRBJ1-6,15,.,TRBV19,TRBD1,CASSAGTGEGSPLHF,TGTGCCAGTAGTGCCGGGACAGGGGAAGGTTCACCCCTCCACTTT
TRBJ1-3,14,few,TRBV9,.,CASSVGTGIDTIYF,TGTGCCAGCAGCGTCGGTACAGGGATCGACACCATATATTTT
TRBJ1-6,14,.,TRBV27,.,CASSLLGGNSPLHF,TGTGCCAGCAGTTTATTAGGCGGGAATTCACCCCTCCACTTT
TRBJ1-6,14,.,TRBV3-1/TRBV3-2,.,CASRAGGYNSPLHF,TGTGCCAGCAGGGCCGGGGGGTATAATTCACCCCTCCACTTT
TRBJ2-3,13,.,TRBV11-2,.,CASSLAGPDTQYF,TGTGCCAGCAGCTTGGCGGGACCAGATACGCAGTATTTT
TRBJ2-5,15,.,TRBV7-3,TRBD1,CASSPSGQEYETQYF,TGTGCCAGCAGTCCTTCGGGACAGGAGTACGAGACCCAGTACTTC
TRBJ1-2,13,.,TRBV24-1,TRBD1,CATSGQGWYGYTF,TGTGCCACCAGTGGACAGGGTTGGTACGGCTACACCTTC
TRBJ2-7,12,.,TRBV28,.,CASSLLDYEQYF,TGTGCCAGCAGTTTATTAGACTACGAGCAGTACTTC
TRBJ2-7,12,once,TRBV13,.,CASSLSLAEQYF,TGTGCCAGCAGCTTAAGCCTAGCCGAGCAGTACTTC
TRBJ2-3,17,.,TRBV7-2,TRBD2,CASSLRPASGGTDTQYF,TGTGCCAGCAGCTTACGCCCGGCTAGCGGGGGCACAGATACGCAGTATTTT
TRBJ2-6,20,.,TRBV5-1,TRBD1,CASSLPGQGASISGANVLTF,TGCGCCAGCAGCTTGCCCGGACAGGGGGCGAGTATTTCTGGGGCCAACGTCCTGACTTTC
TRBJ2-5,15,.,TRBV7-2,.,CASSKTRVQQETQYF,TGTGCCAGCAGCAAGACCCGGGTCCAGCAAGAGACCCAGTACTTC
TRBJ2-7,14,.,TRBV28,TRBD2,CASSPITLAGEQYF,TGTGCCAGCAGTCCCATTACCCTAGCGGGCGAGCAGTACTTC
TRBJ2-2,13,.,TRBV30,TRBD2,CAWTSGIPGELFF,TGTGCCTGGACTAGCGGGATTCCCGGGGAGCTGTTTTTT
TRBJ2-7,12,.,TRBV10-3,.,CAISDSRYEQYF,TGTGCCATCAGTGACAGCAGGTACGAGCAGTACTTC